A selection of T cell receptor beta chains follows, all from one sample in a study of CD8 T cells in ankylosing spondylitis. Each CDR3 protein is one row after TCRdb ran MiXCR on the 5' RACE reads. The table includes approximately 500,000 distinct CDR3 sequences, about 12% detected once. Sequenced input: blood, either unsorted or a sorted T cell fraction (not recorded which). The receptors stem from a male donor with ankylosing spondylitis. The CDR3 runs from the conserved cysteine through the conserved F or W. D genes are given only for firm matches. Rows give clone size only sometimes, using once, few, many, or a class for an expanded clone.

clone_size	j_call	d_call	v_call	cdr3_nt	cdr3_aa
.	TRBJ2-1	.	TRBV7-9	TGTGCCAGCAGCTTTTCGGTCCTATACTACAATGAGCAGTTCTTC	CASSFSVLYYNEQFF
.	TRBJ2-2	TRBD2	TRBV5-1	TGCGCCAGCAGCATACTAGCGGGAGGGAACACCGGGGAGCTGTTTTTT	CASSILAGGNTGELFF
.	TRBJ1-3	.	TRBV2	TGTGCCAGCAGCCACGGCAACTCTGGAAACACCATATATTTT	CASSHGNSGNTIYF
.	TRBJ2-3	TRBD2	TRBV24-1	TGTGCCACCAGTGATCGACTAGCGGGAAGCACAGATACGCAGTATTTT	CATSDRLAGSTDTQYF
few	TRBJ1-2	.	TRBV5-1	TGCGCCAGCAGCTTGGCGTCGACAGACGCTAACTATGGCTACACCTTC	CASSLASTDANYGYTF
many	TRBJ2-1	.	TRBV12-3/TRBV12-4	TGTGCCAGCAGTTGGGACGGGTACTCCTACAATGAGCAGTTCTTC	CASSWDGYSYNEQFF
.	TRBJ2-1	TRBD2	TRBV12-3/TRBV12-4	TGTGCCAGCAGTTTTGCGACTAGCACTGCCGGAGAGCAGTTCTTC	CASSFATSTAGEQFF
.	TRBJ2-7	.	TRBV3-1	TGTGCCAGCAGCCCTACGTCGGCGTACGAGCAGTACTTC	CASSPTSAYEQYF
many	TRBJ2-3	.	TRBV5-1	TGTGCCAGCAGCCTAGAGGTCGCAGATACGCAGTATTTT	CASSLEVADTQYF
.	TRBJ2-2	.	TRBV25-1	TGTGCCACCTCCCGTAGCGCATCGAACACCGGGGAGCTGTTTTTT	CATSRSASNTGELFF
.	TRBJ2-5	TRBD1	TRBV15	TGTGCCACCAACCGAGGACAGGGGGCGCGCGAGACCCAGTACTTC	CATNRGQGARETQYF
.	TRBJ1-5	.	TRBV29-1	TGCAGCGTAAGCCTGGGACATTCGAGCAATCAGCCCCAGCATTTT	CSVSLGHSSNQPQHF
.	TRBJ2-7	TRBD2	TRBV20-1	TGCAGTGCTAGAGACCGGACTAGCGGATACTACGAGCAGTACTTC	CSARDRTSGYYEQYF
.	TRBJ2-1	TRBD2	TRBV15	TGTGCCACCAGCCCGCGACAGGGGGCCCTAGCGGGAGGGCTCAGGAGTGAGCAGTTCTTC	CATSPRQGALAGGLRSEQFF
.	TRBJ2-1	.	TRBV7-2	TGTGCCAGCACCGGGACCCCGCGGGCTGAGCAGTTCTTC	CASTGTPRAEQFF
.	TRBJ2-1	TRBD2	TRBV20-1	TGCAGTGCTAGCGAACCTACTAGCGGAGTCTACAATGAGCAGTTCTTC	CSASEPTSGVYNEQFF
many	TRBJ2-1	.	TRBV12-3/TRBV12-4	TGTGCCAGCAGTCCTCTGACCTCCTACAATGAGCAGTTCTTC	CASSPLTSYNEQFF
.	TRBJ2-1	.	TRBV4-2	TGTGCCAGCAGCCTCACCAGGGGTAATGAGCAGTTCTTC	CASSLTRGNEQFF
.	TRBJ2-2	TRBD1	TRBV10-3	TGTGCCATCAGTGAGAGAGGGGGACAGGGCGTTTTTACCGGGGAGCTGTTTTTT	CAISERGGQGVFTGELFF
many	TRBJ1-1	.	TRBV20-1	TGCAGTGTTGGACAGATGAACACTGAAGCTTTCTTT	CSVGQMNTEAFF
many	TRBJ2-2	.	TRBV7-2	TGTGCCAGCAGCTCCTTTACGAACACCGGGGAGCTGTTTTTT	CASSSFTNTGELFF
.	TRBJ1-2	.	TRBV29-1	TGCAGCGTGACGTTTTGGGGCCGCTACACCTTC	CSVTFWGRYTF
.	TRBJ1-3	.	TRBV6-1	TGTGCCAGCAGTGAACATTTTGCCTCTGGAAACACCATATATTTT	CASSEHFASGNTIYF
many	TRBJ1-4	.	TRBV20-1	TGCAGCAGCAGGGGTGAAAAACTGTTTTTT	CSSRGEKLFF
.	TRBJ2-3	TRBD2	TRBV20-1	TGCAGTGCTAGAGGGGCTAGCGGGAACACAGATACGCAGTATTTT	CSARGASGNTDTQYF
few	TRBJ1-2	.	TRBV7-2	TGTGCCAGCAGCTTAGTGGAGGGGAGTAACTATGGCTACACCTTC	CASSLVEGSNYGYTF
.	TRBJ2-3	.	TRBV12-3/TRBV12-4	TGTGCCAGCAGTTTCCGGCGGACCACAGATACGCAGTATTTT	CASSFRRTTDTQYF
many	TRBJ2-2	TRBD1	TRBV5-1	TGCGCCAGCAGCGCTGGACAGGGGGGCACCGGGGAGCTGTTTTTT	CASSAGQGGTGELFF
many	TRBJ2-1	.	TRBV29-1	TGCAGCGTTGAAGGGGACTTAATGAAGGGTCTGTTCTTC	CSVEGDLMKGLFF
.	TRBJ1-3	TRBD1	TRBV4-2	TGTGCCAGCAGCCCCAGACAGGGGTCCCCGAGCTCTGGAAACACCATATATTTT	CASSPRQGSPSSGNTIYF